This entry concerns a single TCR beta chain. These data originate in a study of CD8 T cells in Susac syndrome. Roughly 0.45 to 1 ug RNA was reverse transcribed with random hexamers. Across 54 Vbeta and 13 Jbeta, immunoSEQ multiplex PCR amplified TCR beta CDR3. TCRdb itself ran the immunoSEQ multiplex PCR reads through MiXCR, one entry per CDR3 protein. This sample has about 150,000 distinct CDR3 sequences, with nearly 97% found just once. V lost 2 bases and J lost 8; bases outside the gene matches: 6. Germline CDR1 SGHTA, CDR2 FQGNSA. This CDR3 comprises 15 residues. Negative isolation yielded CD4+ and CD8+ T cells, and FACS enriched TEMRA cells.

The sample taken for sequencing was CD8+ T cells from PBMCs. V is TRBV7-2 and J is TRBJ2-1; the match to TRBD2 covers 10 bases. This sequence originates from a human donor with multiple sclerosis. This CDR3 reads CASSLISGGVDEQFF. DNA of the CDR3: TGTGCCAGCAGCTTAATCAGCGGGGGGGTAGATGAGCAGTTCTTC.